Each of the 15 T cell receptor beta chains below was sequenced from the same sample in a study of T cell responses to AZD1222 COVID-19 vaccine. Sequencing used immunoSEQ multiplex PCR; TCRdb keeps in-frame clones, though not all of them. The sample includes over 90,000 clones, 75% to 90% of them seen just once. This sample comprised peripheral blood, obtained on day 0 of AZD1222 vaccination. These receptors came from an adult in good health.

The chain has TRBV27 and TRBJ1-1; 8 bases agree with TRBD1. The trim removed 5 bases at V and 4 bases at J, leaving 6 bases unmatched. Germline V gene lookup returns CDR1 MNHEY and CDR2 SMNVEV (reference sequence). This CDR3 is built from 14 residues. The CDR3 sequence: CASSGQGAATEAFF. DNA of the CDR3: TGTGCCAGCAGTGGACAGGGTGCGGCCACTGAAGCTTTCTTT.

The chain uses TRBV12-3 or TRBV12-4 and TRBJ2-7, with D tentatively TRBD1 or TRBD2 (5 bases each). V shed 6 bases and J shed 2 bases, with 11 bases lying between them. This CDR3 spans 13 amino acids. Here the CDR3 DNA reads TGTGCCAGCAGCCGGCCGGGGCCCTACGAGCAGTACTTC. Residues: CASSRPGPYEQYF.

The DNA of the CDR3 is TGTGCCAGCAGTCAAACAGGGGTGAACACTGAAGCTTTCTTT. Translated: CASSQTGVNTEAFF. The chain employs TRBV6-2 or TRBV6-3 and TRBJ1-1; 7 bases are shared with TRBD1. J was trimmed by 0 bases and V by 5 bases; bases with no gene match: 3. There are 14 residues in the CDR3. Germline lookup yields CDR1 MNHEY and CDR2 SVGEGT.

The rearrangement joins TRBV29-1 to TRBJ1-2; D possibly corresponds to TRBD1 (6 bases). Germline loops: CDR1 SQVTM, CDR2 ANQGSEA. This CDR3 is 11 amino acids long. Between the trimmed V and J ends, which lost 5 bases and 6 bases, there was a span of 10 bases. The CDR3 here is CSVRAGDGYTF. In DNA form, the CDR3 reads TGCAGCGTTCGGGCAGGGGATGGCTACACCTTC.

This sequence joins TRBV19 and TRBJ1-1; D is undetermined. The CDR3 runs to 15 residues. Trimming left V 3 bases short and J 0 bases short, with 11 bases between. From germline, CDR1 is LNHDA and CDR2 SQIVND (reference sequence). The CDR3: CASSMETVLNTEAFF. CDR3 coding DNA: TGTGCCAGTAGTATGGAGACTGTCCTGAACACTGAAGCTTTCTTT.

The rearrangement links TRBV20-1 to TRBJ1-1; D call uncertain. The germline V and J ends were trimmed by 3 bases and 0 bases, with 8 bases remaining between them. The CDR3 runs 13 residues. Per the germline V gene, CDR1 is DFQATT and CDR2 is SNEGSKA (reference sequence). In DNA, the CDR3 is TGCAGTGCTAGTAACACCTTGAACACTGAAGCTTTCTTT. Amino acids: CSASNTLNTEAFF.

The chain has TRBV24-1 and TRBJ1-2, with 8 bases identical to TRBD1. J gave up 4 bases and V 5 bases, and 11 bases lay outside the gene matches. The CDR3 loop spans 16 amino acids. The germline CDR1 and CDR2 sequences are KGHDR and SFDVKD. CDR3 residues: CATSGRTGRVPYGYTF. CDR3 nucleotides: TGTGCCACCAGTGGAAGGACAGGGAGGGTCCCCTATGGCTACACCTTC.

This chain links TRBV5-4 with TRBJ2-4; D perhaps matches TRBD1 (6 bases). V was clipped by 2 bases and J by 3 bases, with 9 bases between them. Germline CDR1 is SGHNT and CDR2 is YYREEE (reference sequence). The CDR3 totals 14 residues. Written as DNA, the CDR3 is TGTGCCAGCAGCTTACAGGGTCTCAAAAACATTCAGTACTTC. Translating gives CASSLQGLKNIQYF.

This rearrangement joins TRBV4-2 to TRBJ2-7, with TRBD2 matching 11 bases. CDR3 length: 16 residues. The V gene's germline CDR1 is LGHNA and CDR2 YNFKEQ. The ends lost 2 bases at V and 2 bases at J; junction bases unmatched: 5. The CDR3 sequence: CASSQSPSGGTYEQYF. The CDR3 DNA reads TGTGCCAGCAGCCAATCGCCTAGCGGGGGGACCTACGAGCAGTACTTC.

This clone was observed a handful of times. The chain employs TRBV6-6 and TRBJ1-3, with a weak D call TRBD1 (6 bases). Trimming left V 2 bases short and J 0 bases short, with 8 bases between. The CDR3 sequence is 15 residues long. Germline V gene sequence: CDR1 MNHNY, CDR2 SVGAGI (reference sequence). The CDR3 spells CASSYGGASGNTIYF. The CDR3 region has the DNA TGTGCCAGCAGTTACGGGGGGGCCTCTGGAAACACCATATATTTT.

The chain links TRBV7-9 to TRBJ2-1; D tentatively fits TRBD1 or TRBD2 (6 bases each). The length of the CDR3 is 14 residues. Germline CDR1 is SEHNR and CDR2 is FQNEAQ (reference sequence). Trimming pared 6 bases from V and 11 bases from J, leaving 20 bases between. In nucleotides, the CDR3 is TGTGCCAGCAGTCTCCCTAATGGGGGGCCGAAGCAGTTCTTC. Encoded protein: CASSLPNGGPKQFF. Complete variable domain (other parts from reference TRBV7-9 and TRBJ2-1): DTGVSQNPRHKITKRGQNVTFRCDPISEHNRLYWYRQTLGQGPEFLTYFQNEAQLEKSRLLSDRFSAERPKGSFSTLEIQRTEQGDSAMYLCASSLPNGGPKQFFGPGTRLTVL.

V usage is TRBV7-6 and J usage is TRBJ2-7; 9 bases fit TRBD2. The CDR3 spans 15 residues. Trimming cost V 1 base and J 3 bases; bases outside gene matches: 4. Germline V CDR1 and CDR2: SGHVS, FNYEAQ. The CDR3 region has the DNA TGTGCCAGCAGCTTAGAGCGGGGGGTCCACTACGAGCAGTACTTC. Translating gives CASSLERGVHYEQYF.

This chain connects TRBV6-5 to TRBJ1-2, with TRBD1 matching over 7 bases. This CDR3 has 13 residues. Germline trimming cut 6 bases from V and 8 bases from J; bases unmatched to any gene: 9. The V gene's germline CDR1 is MNHEY and CDR2 SVGAGI. The CDR3 spells CASSSTGTGGYTF. The CDR3 DNA is TGTGCCAGCAGCTCGACAGGGACGGGGGGCTACACCTTC.

As DNA, the CDR3 is TGTGCCAGCAGTCAAGCGGTGAATCAGCCCCAGCATTTT. Residues: CASSQAVNQPQHF. This sequence joins TRBV13 and TRBJ1-5; D unclear. The germline CDR1 and CDR2 sequences are PRHDT and FYEKMQ (reference sequence). The germline V and J ends were trimmed by 6 bases and 4 bases, with 10 bases remaining between them. The CDR3 covers 13 residues.

The V and J genes are TRBV28 and TRBJ2-2, with 10 nucleotides matching TRBD2. The CDR3 loop spans 15 amino acids. The germline CDR1 and CDR2 sequences are MDHEN and SYDVKM. V gave up 10 bases and J gave up 2 bases; unmatched junction bases: 7. CDR3 coding DNA: TGTGCCATCCTAACTAGCGGGATTAACACCGGGGAGCTGTTTTTT. This sequence encodes CAILTSGINTGELFF.